The source of this T cell receptor beta chain is a study of vaccination and CD4 T cells after COVID-19 (dated 2022 in TCRdb). General notes on the study: Every convalescent patient had a positive nasal swab PCR test for SARS-CoV-2, with mild disease in 9 or 10 patients and severe disease in one. The convalescent cohort comprised six males and four females, including two Hispanic individuals, seven Caucasians, two Asians and one multiracial person. Each participant got two doses of either the Pfizer-BioNTech BNT162b2 vaccine (n=8) or the Moderna mRNA-1273 vaccine (n=2). Post-COVID blood samples were collected from convalescent patients a median of roughly 100 days after diagnosis, with a range of roughly 30 to 170 days. The time from the second vaccine dose to post-vaccine blood sampling had a median of roughly 70 days and ranged from about 12 to 241 days. For stimulating the cultures, overlapping spike peptide pools were used, derived from SARS-CoV-2 as well as from the common cold coronaviruses HCoV-NL63, HCoV-OC43 and HCoV-229E. Control cultures used a CEFX viral epitope pool as positive control, an HIV-1 Nef peptide pool as negative control, or no peptide. In under twelve COVID-19 convalescent patients and a few infection-naive healthy vaccine recipients, researchers compared the spike-specific CD4+ TCR repertoire from before mRNA vaccination with the repertoire from after. General conclusions and limits of the study: Among convalescent patients, a median roughly 84% of the SARS-CoV-2-reactive clones seen after vaccination appeared only after vaccination, which suggests priming specific to the vaccine. An increase in the median number of SARS-CoV-2-reactive clonotypes from approximately 20 after infection to roughly 36 after vaccination was observed, but the change was not found to be significant. Of the vaccine-specific clones in convalescent patients, 304 of 307, or nearly all, reacted only to SARS-CoV-2 spike and did not cross-react with common cold coronaviruses. Only a relatively small number of convalescent patients were included in the study, and early timepoints following natural infection were not analyzed.

The germline V gene (reference sequence) yields DFQATT for CDR1 and SNEGSKA for CDR2. V is pared back by 5 bases and J by 0 bases, with 14 bases lying between the germline termini. From cysteine to phenylalanine, the CDR3 is 15 amino acids long. Just CDR3 DNA is preserved here, 45 bases in frame from base 1. Libraries were prepared through PCR. DNA from cultured CD4+ T cells underwent TCR sequencing with the Oncomine TCR Beta short-read assay at the Johns Hopkins FTIC core. The QIAamp micro DNA kit was used to extract genomic DNA from the cultured CD4+ T cells. Oncomine TCR Beta libraries from cultured CD4+ T cells were pooled using unique dual indexes and sequenced on an Illumina iSeq 100. Turning to the authors' computational methods: Non-productive sequences were removed, and CDR3s that did not start with C, did not end with F or W, or were shorter than 7 amino acids were discarded. Antigen-specific clonotypes were identified with the MANAFEST web application by comparing peptide-stimulated wells with reference and other culture wells. An FDR below 0.05, an odds ratio above 5, and a productive frequency above 0.1% in at least two of three replicate wells were required for clones to be considered positive. Cross-reactive clonotypes were defined as significantly expanded in both SARS-CoV-2 spike wells and at least one common cold coronavirus spike condition. Similarity between CDR3 sequences was evaluated in R version 3.6.1 using Levenshtein distances (stringdist) and unrooted phylogenetic trees (ape). TCRdb took the public reads, trimmed them with fastp at Q25, ran MiXCR for clone calling and kept in-frame beta chains. For every CDR3 protein sequence, its rows merge into one entry that carries the most common genes and DNA. These V and J calls are TCRdb output, not the study's own analysis. The sample includes around 20,000 distinct CDR3 sequences, with around 33% observed a single time. The ten largest clones add up to 14% to 15% of the sample.

Interpreted using the paper, the treatment or condition label stands for: roughly 11-day PBMC culture with coronavirus spike peptide pools or control peptides (ViraFEST assay). The ViraFEST assay was used in the study, in which antigen-specific T cells were expanded with peptide pools and expanded clonotypes were subsequently identified by TCR sequencing. The convalescent patients' positive SARS-CoV-2 PCR tests fell between March and December 2020, which was before the Alpha, Beta and Delta variants emerged in the United States. Over 1.5 million PBMCs per well were cultured in IMDM with roughly 5% human AB serum and approximately 9.8 IU/ml IL-2, plus 10 ug/ml peptide pools. On days 3 and 7, half of the culture medium was replaced with fresh IL-2-containing medium. Once the cells had been in culture for ten to eleven days, the EasySep CD4+ T cell isolation kit was used to isolate CD4+ T cells by negative selection. Ficoll-Paque Plus gradient centrifugation was used to isolate PBMCs from whole blood, and the isolated PBMCs were then either used fresh or cryopreserved at -140C. In general, triplicate wells were set up for every culture condition.

As concerns this clonotype: What antigen it recognizes has not been identified. Within one base of it there is no much larger clone, and no base qualities were kept.

The chain links TRBV20-1 with TRBJ2-1; a tentative D call is TRBD2 (6 bases match). The sequence derives from a human donor with COVID-19. The specimen sequenced was cultured CD4+ T cells from blood. The DNA reads as follows: TGCAGTGCTCCGGGGCTAGCGCGCTCCTACAATGAGCAGTTCTTC. It specifies CSAPGLARSYNEQFF.